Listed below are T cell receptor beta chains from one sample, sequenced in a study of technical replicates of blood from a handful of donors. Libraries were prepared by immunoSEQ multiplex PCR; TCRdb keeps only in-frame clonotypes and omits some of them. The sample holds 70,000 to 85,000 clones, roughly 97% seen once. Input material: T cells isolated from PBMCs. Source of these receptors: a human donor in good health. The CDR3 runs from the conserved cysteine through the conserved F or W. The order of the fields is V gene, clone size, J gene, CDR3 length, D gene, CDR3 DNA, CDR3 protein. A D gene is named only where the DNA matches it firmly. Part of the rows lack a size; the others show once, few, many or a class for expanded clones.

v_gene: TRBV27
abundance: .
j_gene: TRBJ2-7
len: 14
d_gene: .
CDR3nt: TGTGCCAGCAGGCCCGGGACAAGGTCCTACGAGCAGTACTTC
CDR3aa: CASRPGTRSYEQYF

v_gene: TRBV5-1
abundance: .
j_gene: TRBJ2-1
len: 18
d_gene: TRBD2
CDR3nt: TGCGCCAGCAGTCTCGGCCTAGCGGGGATGAGCTCCTACAATGAGCAGTTCTTC
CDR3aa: CASSLGLAGMSSYNEQFF

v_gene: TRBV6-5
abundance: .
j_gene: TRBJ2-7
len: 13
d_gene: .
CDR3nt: TGTGCCAGCAGTGACCTGGGCCTTTACGAGCAGTACTTC
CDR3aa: CASSDLGLYEQYF

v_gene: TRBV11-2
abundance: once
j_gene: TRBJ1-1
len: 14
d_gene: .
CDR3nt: TGTGCCAGCAGCTTTTCAGGCGGGGGCACTGAAGCTTTCTTT
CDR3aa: CASSFSGGGTEAFF

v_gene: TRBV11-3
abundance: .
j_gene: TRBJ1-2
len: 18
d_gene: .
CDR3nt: TGTGCCAGCAGCCCGGGAACGGTACGGACTGGGTGGCACTATGGCTACACCTTC
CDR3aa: CASSPGTVRTGWHYGYTF

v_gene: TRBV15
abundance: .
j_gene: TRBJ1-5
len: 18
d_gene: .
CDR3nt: TGTGCCACCAGCAGAGAATGGACAGCGACTTTAGGCAATCAGCCCCAGCATTTT
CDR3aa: CATSREWTATLGNQPQHF

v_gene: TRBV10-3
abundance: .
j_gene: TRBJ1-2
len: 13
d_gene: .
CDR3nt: TGTGCCAGCACTCCGGACAGAATAGATGGCTACACCTTC
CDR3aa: CASTPDRIDGYTF

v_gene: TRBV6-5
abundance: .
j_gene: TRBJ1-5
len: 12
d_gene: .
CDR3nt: TGTGCCAGCAAGGCGGGCAATCAGCCCCAGCATTTT
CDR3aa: CASKAGNQPQHF

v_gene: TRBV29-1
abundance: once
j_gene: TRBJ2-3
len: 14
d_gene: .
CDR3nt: TGCAGCGTTGAAGACAGGTCACCCACAGATACGCAGTATTTT
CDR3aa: CSVEDRSPTDTQYF

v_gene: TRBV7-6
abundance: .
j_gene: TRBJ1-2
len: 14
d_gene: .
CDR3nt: TGTGCCAGCAGCCACTGGGGACTCAGCAACGGCTACACCTTC
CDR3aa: CASSHWGLSNGYTF

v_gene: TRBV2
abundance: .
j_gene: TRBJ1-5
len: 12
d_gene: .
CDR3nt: TGTGCCAGCAGTGAATCTTTTCAGCCCCAGCATTTT
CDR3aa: CASSESFQPQHF

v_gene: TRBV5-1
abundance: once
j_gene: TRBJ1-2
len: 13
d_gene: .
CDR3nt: TGCGCCAGCAGCTTGTCCAGGGATCATGGCTACACCTTC
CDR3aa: CASSLSRDHGYTF

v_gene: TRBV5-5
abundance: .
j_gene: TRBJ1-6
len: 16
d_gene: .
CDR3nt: TGTGCCAGCAGCCATAGTTCCAAACTGTCTCCCCCATCCCTCCACTTT
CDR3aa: CASSHSSKLSPPSLHF

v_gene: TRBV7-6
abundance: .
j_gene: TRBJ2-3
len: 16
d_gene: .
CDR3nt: TGTGCCAGCAGCTTAGCGGCAGGGGCTAGCACAGATACGCAGTATTTT
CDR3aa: CASSLAAGASTDTQYF

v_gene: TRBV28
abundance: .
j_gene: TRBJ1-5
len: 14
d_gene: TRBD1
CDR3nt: TGTGCCAGCAGCACAACAGGGGTTAATCAGCCCCAGCATTTT
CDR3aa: CASSTTGVNQPQHF

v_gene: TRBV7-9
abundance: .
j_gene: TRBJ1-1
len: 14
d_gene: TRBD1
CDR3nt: TGTGCCAGCAGCTTAGTGGCAGGGGGCGCAGGCGCTTTCTTT
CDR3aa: CASSLVAGGAGAFF

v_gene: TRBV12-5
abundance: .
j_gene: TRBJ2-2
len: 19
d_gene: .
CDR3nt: TGTGCTAGTGGTTTAAGCCTTACCACCCCCTCTTTGAACACCGGGGAGCTGTTTTTT
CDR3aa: CASGLSLTTPSLNTGELFF

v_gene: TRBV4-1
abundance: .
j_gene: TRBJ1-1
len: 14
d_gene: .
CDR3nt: TGCGCCAGCAGCCAACCGGGAGGGAAGGCTGAAGCTTTCTTT
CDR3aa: CASSQPGGKAEAFF

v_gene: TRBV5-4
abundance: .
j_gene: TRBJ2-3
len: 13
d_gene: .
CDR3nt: TGTGCCAGCAGCTTGGGGGGCGCAGATACGCAGTATTTT
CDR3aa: CASSLGGADTQYF

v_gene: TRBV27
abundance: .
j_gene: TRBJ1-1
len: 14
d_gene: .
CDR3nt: TGTGCCAGCAGTTCTGACAGGTGGTTTACTGAAGCTTTCTTT
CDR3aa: CASSSDRWFTEAFF

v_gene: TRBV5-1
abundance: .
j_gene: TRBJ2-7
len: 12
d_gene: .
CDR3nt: TGCGCCAGCAGAGAGGGGGCGGGGGAGCAGTACTTC
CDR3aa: CASREGAGEQYF

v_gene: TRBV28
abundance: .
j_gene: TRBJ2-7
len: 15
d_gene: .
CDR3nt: TGTGCCAGCAGCACAAGGAGCTGGTTTGACTACGAGCAGTACTTC
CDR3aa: CASSTRSWFDYEQYF

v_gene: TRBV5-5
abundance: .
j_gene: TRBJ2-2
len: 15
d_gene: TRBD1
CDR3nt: TGTGCCAGCAGCTTGTGGGACAGGGAAACCGGGGAGCTGTTTTTT
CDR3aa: CASSLWDRETGELFF

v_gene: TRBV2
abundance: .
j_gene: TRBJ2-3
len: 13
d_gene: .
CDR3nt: TGTGCCAGCACGAGGGAAGTAGGAGATACGCAGTATTTT
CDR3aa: CASTREVGDTQYF

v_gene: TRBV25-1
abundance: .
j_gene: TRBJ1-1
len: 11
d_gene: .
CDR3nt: TGTGCCAGCAGAGGGGGGGTTGAAGCTTTCTTT
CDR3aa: CASRGGVEAFF

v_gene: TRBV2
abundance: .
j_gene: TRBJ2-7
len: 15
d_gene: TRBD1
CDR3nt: TGTGCCAGCAGTCCCGGACAGGGTGCGACTTTGGAGCAGTACTTC
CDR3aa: CASSPGQGATLEQYF

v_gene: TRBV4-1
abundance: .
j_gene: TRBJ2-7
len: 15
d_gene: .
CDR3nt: TGCGCCAGCAGCCAAGGACAGCCCGGCATCTACGAGCAGTACTTC
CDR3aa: CASSQGQPGIYEQYF

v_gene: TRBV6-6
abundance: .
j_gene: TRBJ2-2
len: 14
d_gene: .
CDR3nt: TGTGCCAGCACCCGGGAAGTCGGCCCCGGGGAGCTGTTTTTT
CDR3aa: CASTREVGPGELFF

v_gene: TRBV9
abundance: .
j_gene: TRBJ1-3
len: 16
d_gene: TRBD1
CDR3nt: TGTGCCAGCAGCGTAGGAAAGGGGGCGGGCGGAAACACCATATATTTT
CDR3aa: CASSVGKGAGGNTIYF

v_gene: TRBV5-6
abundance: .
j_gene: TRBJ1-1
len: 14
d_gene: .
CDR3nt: TGTGCCAGCAGCAAATTCGGGGAGGGACCTGAAGCTTTCTTT
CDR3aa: CASSKFGEGPEAFF

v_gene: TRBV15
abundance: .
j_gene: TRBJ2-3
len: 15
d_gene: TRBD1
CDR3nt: TGTGCCACCAGCGAGGACAGGGGTGCTGGTGATACGCAGTATTTT
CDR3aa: CATSEDRGAGDTQYF

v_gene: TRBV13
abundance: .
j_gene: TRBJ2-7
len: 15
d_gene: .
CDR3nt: TGTGCCAGCAGCTTAGGTGTAGCGGCCTTACCCGAGCAGTACTTC
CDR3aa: CASSLGVAALPEQYF

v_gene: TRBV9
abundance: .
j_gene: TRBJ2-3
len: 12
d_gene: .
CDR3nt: TGTGCCAGCAGCGTAGATCTGGATACGCAGTATTTT
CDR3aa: CASSVDLDTQYF

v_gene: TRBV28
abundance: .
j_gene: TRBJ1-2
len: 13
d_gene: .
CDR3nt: TGTGCCAGCCGGCGGGGGATGCCAGGTGGCTACACCTTC
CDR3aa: CASRRGMPGGYTF

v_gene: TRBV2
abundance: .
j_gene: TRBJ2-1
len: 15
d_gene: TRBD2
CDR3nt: TGTGCCAGCAGGCCTCTAGCGGGACTTTACAATGAGCAGTTCTTC
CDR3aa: CASRPLAGLYNEQFF

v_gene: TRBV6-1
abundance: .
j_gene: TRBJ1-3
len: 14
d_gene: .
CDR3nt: TGTGCCAGCAGAGGGGGTCTATCTGGAAACACCATATATTTT
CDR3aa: CASRGGLSGNTIYF

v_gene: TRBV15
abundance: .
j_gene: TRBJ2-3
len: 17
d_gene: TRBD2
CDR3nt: TGTGCCACCAGCAGAGACGCGGGGGGGCCTAAGGGAGATACGCAGTATTTT
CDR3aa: CATSRDAGGPKGDTQYF

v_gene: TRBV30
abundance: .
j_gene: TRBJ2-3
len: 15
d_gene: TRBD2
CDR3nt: TGTGCCTGGAACGGGGGGGCTGGTCAGTACGTTACGCAGTATTTT
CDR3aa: CAWNGGAGQYVTQYF

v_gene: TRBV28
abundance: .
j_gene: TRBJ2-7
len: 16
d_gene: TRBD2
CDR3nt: TGTGCCAGCGGGACCGGGACTAGCGGGAGGAGTTACGAGCAGTACTTC
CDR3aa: CASGTGTSGRSYEQYF